This record looks at one T cell receptor (beta chain) sequence and its context. Its antigen is undetermined. This specimen belongs to a study of T cell responses to AZD1222 COVID-19 vaccine. Study results and limitations: Repertoire sampling occurred only after the peak T cell response. Spike-specific TCR repertoires showed rising breadth and depth after two AZD1222 doses. Nearly half of spike-specific TCRs reportedly go after variant regions that carry no mutations. Mapped onto spike, vaccine-associated CD4 TCRs spanned it and were dominant at 160-218 and 743-854.

Assay used: immunoSEQ multiplex PCR; TCRdb lists only in-frame clones, some missing. In the table there are 100,000 to 150,000 clones, about 90% of which are singletons. Sequenced material: peripheral blood, taken on day 0 of AZD1222 vaccination. This sequence was found in an adult in good health.

CDR3 sequence reads: CASSVGGGEGGTQYF. Here the CDR3 DNA reads TGTGCCAGCAGCGTAGGTGGAGGGGAGGGAGGGACCCAGTACTTC. This chain uses TRBV9 with TRBJ2-5; 7 nucleotides match TRBD2. V lost 0 bases, J lost 7 bases, and 9 bases stayed unmatched. The CDR3 totals 15 residues. Germline V CDR1 and CDR2: SGDLS, YYNGEE.